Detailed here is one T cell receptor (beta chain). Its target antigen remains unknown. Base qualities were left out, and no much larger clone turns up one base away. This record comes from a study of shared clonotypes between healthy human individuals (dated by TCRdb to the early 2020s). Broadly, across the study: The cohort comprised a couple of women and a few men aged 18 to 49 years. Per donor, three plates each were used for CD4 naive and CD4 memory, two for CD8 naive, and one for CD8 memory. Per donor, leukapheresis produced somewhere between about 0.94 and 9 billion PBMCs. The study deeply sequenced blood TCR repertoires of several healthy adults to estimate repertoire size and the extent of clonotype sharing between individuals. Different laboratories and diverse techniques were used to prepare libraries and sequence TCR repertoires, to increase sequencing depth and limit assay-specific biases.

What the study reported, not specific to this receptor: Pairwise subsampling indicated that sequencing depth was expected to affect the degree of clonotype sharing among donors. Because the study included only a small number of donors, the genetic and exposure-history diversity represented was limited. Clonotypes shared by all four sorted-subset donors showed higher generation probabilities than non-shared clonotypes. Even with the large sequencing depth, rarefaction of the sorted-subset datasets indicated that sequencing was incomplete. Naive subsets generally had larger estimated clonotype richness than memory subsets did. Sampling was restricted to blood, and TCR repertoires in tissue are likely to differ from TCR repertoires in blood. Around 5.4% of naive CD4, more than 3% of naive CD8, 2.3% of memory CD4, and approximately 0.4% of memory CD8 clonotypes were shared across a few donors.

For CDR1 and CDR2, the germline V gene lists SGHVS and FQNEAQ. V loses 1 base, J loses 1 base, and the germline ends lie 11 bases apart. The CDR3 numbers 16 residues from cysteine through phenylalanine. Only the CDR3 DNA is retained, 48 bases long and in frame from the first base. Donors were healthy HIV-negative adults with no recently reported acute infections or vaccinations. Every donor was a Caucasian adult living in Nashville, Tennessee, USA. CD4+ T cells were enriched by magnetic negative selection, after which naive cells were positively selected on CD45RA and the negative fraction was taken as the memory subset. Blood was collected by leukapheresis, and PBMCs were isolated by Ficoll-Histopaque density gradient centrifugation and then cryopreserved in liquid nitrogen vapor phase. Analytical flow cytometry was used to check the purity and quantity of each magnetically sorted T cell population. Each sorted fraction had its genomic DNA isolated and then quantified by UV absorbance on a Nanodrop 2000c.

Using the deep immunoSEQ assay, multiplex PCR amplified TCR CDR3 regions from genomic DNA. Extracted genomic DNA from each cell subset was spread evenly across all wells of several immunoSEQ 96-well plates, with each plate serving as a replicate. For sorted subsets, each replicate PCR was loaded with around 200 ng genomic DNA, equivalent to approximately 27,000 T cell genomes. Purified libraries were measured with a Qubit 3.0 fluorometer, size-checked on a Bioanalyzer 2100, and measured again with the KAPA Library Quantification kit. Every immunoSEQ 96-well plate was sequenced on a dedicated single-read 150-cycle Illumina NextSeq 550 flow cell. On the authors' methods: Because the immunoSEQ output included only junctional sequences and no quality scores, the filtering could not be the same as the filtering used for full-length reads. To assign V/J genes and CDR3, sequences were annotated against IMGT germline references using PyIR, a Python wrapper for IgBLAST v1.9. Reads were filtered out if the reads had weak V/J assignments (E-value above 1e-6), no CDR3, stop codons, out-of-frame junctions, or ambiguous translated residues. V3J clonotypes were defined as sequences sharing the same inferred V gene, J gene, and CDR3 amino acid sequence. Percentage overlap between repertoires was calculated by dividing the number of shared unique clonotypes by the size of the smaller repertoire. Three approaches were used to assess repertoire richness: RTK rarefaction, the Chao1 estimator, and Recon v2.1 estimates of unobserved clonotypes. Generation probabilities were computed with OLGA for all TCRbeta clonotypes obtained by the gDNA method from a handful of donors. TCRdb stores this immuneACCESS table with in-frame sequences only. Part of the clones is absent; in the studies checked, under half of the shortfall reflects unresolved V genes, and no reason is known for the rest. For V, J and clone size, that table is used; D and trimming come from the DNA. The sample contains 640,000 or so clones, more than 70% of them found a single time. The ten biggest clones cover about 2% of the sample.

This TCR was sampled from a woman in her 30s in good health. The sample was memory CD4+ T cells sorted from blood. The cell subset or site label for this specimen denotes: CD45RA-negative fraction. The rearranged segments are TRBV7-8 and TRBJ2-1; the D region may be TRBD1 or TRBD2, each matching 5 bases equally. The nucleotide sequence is TGTGCCAGCAGCTTAGAAGGGGACCCTTCCTACAATGAGCAGTTCTTC. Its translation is CASSLEGDPSYNEQFF.